This passage covers 14 T cell receptor beta chains from one sample sequenced in a study of T-cell memory formation after mild COVID-19. In TCRdb, the 5' RACE reads were re-called with MiXCR into one record per CDR3 protein. This table holds approximately 410,000 distinct CDR3 sequences, 20% to 25% found once. The sequenced sample was PBMCs or a T cell subset sorted from them (not recorded which). Receptors were obtained from an adult woman who had mild COVID-19 (a few samples of this study predate the infection). Cell type and time point are not known.

The chain is built from TRBV5-1 and TRBJ2-6; D is uncertain. Germline CDR1 SGHRS, CDR2 YFSETQ. This CDR3 has 16 amino acids. Trimming left V 2 bases short and J 0 bases short, with 9 bases between. CDR3 amino acids: CASSFTGLSGANVLTF. The CDR3 DNA follows: TGCGCCAGCAGCTTTACCGGCCTCTCTGGGGCCAACGTCCTGACTTTC.

This rearrangement joins TRBV5-1 to TRBJ1-1; D remains ambiguous. Trimming stripped 0 bases from V and 1 base from J, with 10 bases between. The CDR3 spans 15 residues. Looked up from germline, CDR1 is SGHRS and CDR2 is YFSETQ. The CDR3 DNA follows: TGCGCCAGCAGCTTGGGACCCCTGTCGAACACTGAAGCTTTCTTT. Translation: CASSLGPLSNTEAFF.

This rearrangement joins TRBV10-3 to TRBJ2-3, with 11 bases lining up with TRBD2. V gave up 6 bases and J gave up 0 bases; unmatched junction bases: 5. The germline V gene encodes CDR1 ENHRY and CDR2 SYGVKD. The CDR3 consists of 16 residues. The CDR3 here is CAISMTSGISTDTQYF. CDR3 coding DNA: TGTGCCATCAGCATGACTAGCGGGATCAGCACAGATACGCAGTATTTT.

The V gene is TRBV30, the J gene TRBJ1-5; D remains ambiguous. The CDR3 consists of 14 residues. The V gene's germline CDR1 is GTSNPN and CDR2 SVGIG (reference sequence). Trimming stripped 2 bases from V and 3 bases from J, with 11 bases between. The CDR3 region has the DNA TGTGCCTGGAGTCCTCTCCCGAACAATCAGCCCCAGCATTTT. It yields the protein CAWSPLPNNQPQHF. Complete variable domain (other parts from reference TRBV30 and TRBJ1-5): SQTIHQWPATLVQPVGSPLSLECTVEGTSNPNLYWYRQAAGRGLQLLFYSVGIGQISSEVPQNLSASRPQDRQFILSSKKLLLSDSGFYLCAWSPLPNNQPQHFGDGTRLSIL.

This clonotype turned up a few times. CDR3 nucleotides: TGTGCCAGCAGCCAAGACGGAGCGGGGGACTCCTACGAGCAGTACTTC. It encodes CASSQDGAGDSYEQYF. The genes are TRBV3-1 and TRBJ2-7; 8 positions match TRBD2. J gave up 0 bases and V 0 bases, and 4 bases lay outside the gene matches. Germline V CDR1 and CDR2: LGHDT, YNNKEL (reference sequence). The CDR3 has 16 residues.

This clonotype has a handful of counts. The chain joins TRBV30 to TRBJ1-5; D remains ambiguous. Trimming stripped 2 bases from V and 0 bases from J, with 17 bases between. The CDR3 is 17 residues long. The germline V gene encodes CDR1 GTSNPN and CDR2 SVGIG (reference sequence). The CDR3 loop reads CAWSSSKTPYSNQPQHF. In DNA, the CDR3 is TGTGCCTGGAGTTCTAGCAAGACGCCTTATAGCAATCAGCCCCAGCATTTT.

The rearrangement uses TRBV29-1 and TRBJ2-2; D remains unclear. CDR3 length: 12 amino acids. V was trimmed by 7 bases and J by 4 bases, leaving 10 bases between them. The germline V gene encodes CDR1 SQVTM and CDR2 ANQGSEA. The CDR3 reads CSARVGTGELFF. Here the CDR3 DNA reads TGCAGCGCCCGGGTCGGCACCGGGGAGCTGTTTTTT.

This clonotype has a count of ten or more. The rearrangement uses TRBV5-1 and TRBJ1-3; D ambiguous. V was clipped by 6 bases and J by 0 bases, with 13 bases between them. CDR3 size: 15 residues. Looked up from germline, CDR1 is SGHRS and CDR2 is YFSETQ. The CDR3, as DNA: TGCGCCAGCACCGTCGACGGAAGCTCTGGAAACACCATATATTTT. Encoded protein: CASTVDGSSGNTIYF.

The V and J genes are TRBV12-3 or TRBV12-4 and TRBJ1-3; D is undetermined. The CDR3 consists of 17 residues. Trimming removed 6 bases from V and 0 bases from J, with 18 bases in between. DNA of the CDR3: TGTGCCAGCAGAAGTCGGTCGGCGGAGAACTCTGGAAACACCATATATTTT. This sequence encodes CASRSRSAENSGNTIYF.

This clonotype occurred a few times. The genes are TRBV7-2 and TRBJ1-1, with unresolved D. The V and J ends lost 5 bases and 1 base respectively, with 11 bases between them. Per the germline V gene, CDR1 is SGHTA and CDR2 is FQGNSA. The CDR3 runs 14 residues. CDR3 nucleotide sequence: TGTGCCAGCAGCCCTCAATCGTCGAACACTGAAGCTTTCTTT. It specifies CASSPQSSNTEAFF.

The V gene is TRBV4-3, the J gene TRBJ2-6; D ambiguous. V was trimmed by 1 base and J by 0 bases, leaving 10 bases between them. CDR1 is LGHNA and CDR2 is YSLEER in the germline V gene. The CDR3 totals 17 residues. CDR3 amino acids: CASSQGFLISGANVLTF. For the CDR3, the DNA is TGCGCCAGCAGCCAAGGTTTTCTGATCTCTGGGGCCAACGTCCTGACTTTC.

The gene calls are TRBV20-1 and TRBJ1-1, with 8 nucleotides matching TRBD1. Germline V gene lookup returns CDR1 DFQATT and CDR2 SNEGSKA (reference sequence). The CDR3 totals 12 residues. V was clipped by 6 bases and J by 4 bases; unmatched bases: 4. The CDR3 here is CSAKGQGTEAFF. The CDR3 region has the DNA TGCAGTGCAAAAGGACAGGGCACTGAAGCTTTCTTT.

This chain uses TRBV5-1 with TRBJ2-2; possibly TRBD2 for D (6 bases). The CDR3 runs 15 residues. V was pared by 0 bases and J by 4 bases, with 10 bases between. Germline loops: CDR1 SGHRS, CDR2 YFSETQ. The CDR3 coding sequence is TGCGCCAGCAGCTTGGCCCAGGGAGGCACCGGGGAGCTGTTTTTT. This gives the protein CASSLAQGGTGELFF.

This clonotype appeared a few times. The chain couples TRBV7-9 to TRBJ2-1; 8 nucleotides match TRBD2. This CDR3 is built from 16 residues. Per germline, CDR1 SEHNR and CDR2 FQNEAQ (reference sequence). Trimming removed 5 bases from V and 6 bases from J; junction bases left unmatched: 12. The DNA for the CDR3 is TGTGCCAGCAGCCAGATTCGGGGCGGGAGGTTCAATGAGCAGTTCTTC. It translates to CASSQIRGGRFNEQFF. The full variable domain, in which reference TRBV7-9 and TRBJ2-1 provide the parts outside the CDR3, is DTGVSQNPRHKITKRGQNVTFRCDPISEHNRLYWYRQTLGQGPEFLTYFQNEAQLEKSRLLSDRFSAERPKGSFSTLEIQRTEQGDSAMYLCASSQIRGGRFNEQFFGPGTRLTVL.